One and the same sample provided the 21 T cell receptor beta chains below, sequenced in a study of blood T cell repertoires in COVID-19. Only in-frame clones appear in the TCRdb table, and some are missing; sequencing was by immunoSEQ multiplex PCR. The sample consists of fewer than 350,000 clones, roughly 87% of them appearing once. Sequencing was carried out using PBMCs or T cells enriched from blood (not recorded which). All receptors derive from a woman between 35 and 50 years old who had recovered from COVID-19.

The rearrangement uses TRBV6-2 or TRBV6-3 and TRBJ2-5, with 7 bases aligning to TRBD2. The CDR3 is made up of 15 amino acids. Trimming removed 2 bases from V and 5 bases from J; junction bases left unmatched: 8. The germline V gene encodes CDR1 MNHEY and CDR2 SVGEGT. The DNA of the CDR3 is TGTGCCAGCAGTTACGCGGTGGCGGGAGTGGAGACCCAGTACTTC. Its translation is CASSYAVAGVETQYF.

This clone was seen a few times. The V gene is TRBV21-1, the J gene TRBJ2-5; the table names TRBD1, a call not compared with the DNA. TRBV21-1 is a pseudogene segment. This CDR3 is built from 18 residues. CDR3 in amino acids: CASSKAQIRDRGQETQYF. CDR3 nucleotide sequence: TGTGCCAGCAGCAAAGCCCAGATTAGGGACAGGGGCCAAGAGACCCAGTACTTC.

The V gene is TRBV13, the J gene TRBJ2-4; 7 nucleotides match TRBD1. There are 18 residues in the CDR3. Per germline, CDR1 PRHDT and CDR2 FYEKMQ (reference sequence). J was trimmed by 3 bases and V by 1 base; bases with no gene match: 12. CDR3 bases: TGTGCCAGCAGCTTAGATAGGTCGGCAGGGGGTGGCAAAAACATTCAGTACTTC. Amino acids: CASSLDRSAGGGKNIQYF.

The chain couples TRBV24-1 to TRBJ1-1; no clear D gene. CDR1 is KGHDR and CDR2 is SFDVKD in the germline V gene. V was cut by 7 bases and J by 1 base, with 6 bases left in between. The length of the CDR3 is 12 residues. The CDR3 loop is CATSEANTEAFF. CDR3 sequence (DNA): TGTGCCACCAGCGAAGCGAACACTGAAGCTTTCTTT.

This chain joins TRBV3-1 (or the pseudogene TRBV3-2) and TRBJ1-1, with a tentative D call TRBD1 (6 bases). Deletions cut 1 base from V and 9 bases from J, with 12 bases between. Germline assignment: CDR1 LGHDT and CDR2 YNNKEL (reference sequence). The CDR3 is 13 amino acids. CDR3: CASSQADSIKAFF. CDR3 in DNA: TGTGCCAGCAGCCAAGCGGACAGCATAAAAGCTTTCTTT.

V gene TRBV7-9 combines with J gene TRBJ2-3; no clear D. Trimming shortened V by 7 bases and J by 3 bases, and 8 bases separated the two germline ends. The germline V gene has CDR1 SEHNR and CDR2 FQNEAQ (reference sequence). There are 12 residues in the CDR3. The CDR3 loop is CASNRRTDTQYF. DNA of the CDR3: TGTGCCAGCAACCGGAGAACAGATACGCAGTATTTT. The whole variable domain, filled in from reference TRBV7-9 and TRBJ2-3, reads DTGVSQNPRHKITKRGQNVTFRCDPISEHNRLYWYRQTLGQGPEFLTYFQNEAQLEKSRLLSDRFSAERPKGSFSTLEIQRTEQGDSAMYLCASNRRTDTQYFGPGTRLTVL.

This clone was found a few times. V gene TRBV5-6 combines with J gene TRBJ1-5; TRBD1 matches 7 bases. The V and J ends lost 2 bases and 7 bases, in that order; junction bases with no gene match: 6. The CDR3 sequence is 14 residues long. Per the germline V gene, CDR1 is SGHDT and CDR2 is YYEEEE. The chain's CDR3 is CASSFRGGRQPQHF. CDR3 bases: TGTGCCAGCAGCTTTCGAGGGGGCCGGCAGCCCCAGCATTTT.

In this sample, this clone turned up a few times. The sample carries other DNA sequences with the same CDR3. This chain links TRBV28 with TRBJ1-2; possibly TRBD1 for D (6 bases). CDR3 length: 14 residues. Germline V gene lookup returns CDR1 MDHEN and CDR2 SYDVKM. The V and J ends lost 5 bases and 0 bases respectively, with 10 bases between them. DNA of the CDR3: TGTGCCAGCAGTCTGGGGGCCGCTAACTATGGCTACACCTTC. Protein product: CASSLGAANYGYTF.

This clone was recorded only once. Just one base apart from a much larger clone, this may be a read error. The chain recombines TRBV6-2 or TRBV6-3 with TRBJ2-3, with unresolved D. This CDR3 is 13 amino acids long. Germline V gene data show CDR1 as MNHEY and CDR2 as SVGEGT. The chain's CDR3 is CTSSYSGSDTQYF. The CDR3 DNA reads TGTACCAGCAGTTACTCTGGTAGCGATACGCAGTATTTT.

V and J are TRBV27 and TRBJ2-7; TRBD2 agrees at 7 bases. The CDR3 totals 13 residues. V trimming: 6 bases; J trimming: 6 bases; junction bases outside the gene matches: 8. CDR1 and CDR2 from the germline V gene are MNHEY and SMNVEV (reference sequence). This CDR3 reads CASRDRLASEQYF. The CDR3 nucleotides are TGTGCCAGCAGAGATCGACTAGCCTCCGAGCAGTACTTC.

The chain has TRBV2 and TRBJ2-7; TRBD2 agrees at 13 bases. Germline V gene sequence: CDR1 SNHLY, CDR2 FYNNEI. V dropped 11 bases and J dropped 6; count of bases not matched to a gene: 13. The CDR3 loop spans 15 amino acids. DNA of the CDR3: TGTGCCTCTCAGGGGAGGACTAGCGGGAGTGGCGAGCAGTACTTC. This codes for CASQGRTSGSGEQYF.

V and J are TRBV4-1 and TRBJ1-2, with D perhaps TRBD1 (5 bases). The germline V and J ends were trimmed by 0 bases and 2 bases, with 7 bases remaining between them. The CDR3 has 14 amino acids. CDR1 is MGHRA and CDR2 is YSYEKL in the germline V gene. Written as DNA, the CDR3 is TGCGCCAGCAGCCAAGAGACAGTAAACTATGGCTACACCTTC. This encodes CASSQETVNYGYTF.

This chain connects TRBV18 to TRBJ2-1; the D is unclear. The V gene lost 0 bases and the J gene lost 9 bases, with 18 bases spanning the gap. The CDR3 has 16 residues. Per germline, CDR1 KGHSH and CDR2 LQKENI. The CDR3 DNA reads TGTGCCAGCTCACCACCGGTTGCGCCGCCACTACCTGAGCAGTTCTTC. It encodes CASSPPVAPPLPEQFF.

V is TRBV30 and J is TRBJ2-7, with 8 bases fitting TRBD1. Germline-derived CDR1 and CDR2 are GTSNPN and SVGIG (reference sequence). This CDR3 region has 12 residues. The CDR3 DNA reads TGTGGAAGTCAGGGGGCCTCCTACGAGCAGTACTTC. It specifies CGSQGASYEQYF. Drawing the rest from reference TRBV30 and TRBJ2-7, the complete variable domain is SQTIHQWPATLVQPVGSPLSLECTVEGTSNPNLYWYRQAAGRGLQLLFYSVGIGQISSEVPQNLSASRPQDRQFILSSKKLLLSDSGFYLCGSQGASYEQYFGPGTRLTVT.

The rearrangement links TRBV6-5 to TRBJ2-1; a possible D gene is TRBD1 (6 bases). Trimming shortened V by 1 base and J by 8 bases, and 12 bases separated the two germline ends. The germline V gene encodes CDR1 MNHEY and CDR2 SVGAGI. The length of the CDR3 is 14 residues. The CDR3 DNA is TGTGCCAGCAGTTACTGGGGGCTTCGGGATGAGCAGTTCTTC. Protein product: CASSYWGLRDEQFF.

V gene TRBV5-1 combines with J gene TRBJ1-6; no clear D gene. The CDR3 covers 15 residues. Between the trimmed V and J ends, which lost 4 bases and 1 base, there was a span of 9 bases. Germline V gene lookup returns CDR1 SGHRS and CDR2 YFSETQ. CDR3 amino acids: CASSTSGSYNSPLHF. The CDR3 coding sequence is TGCGCCAGCAGCACTTCCGGGTCCTATAATTCACCCCTCCACTTT. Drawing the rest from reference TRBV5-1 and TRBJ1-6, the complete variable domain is KAGVTQTPRYLIKTRGQQVTLSCSPISGHRSVSWYQQTPGQGLQFLFEYFSETQRNKGNFPGRFSGRQFSNSRSEMNVSTLELGDSALYLCASSTSGSYNSPLHFGNGTRLTVT.

CDR3 sequence reads: CASSDFNRGNYEQYF. The CDR3 bases are TGTGCCAGCAGTGACTTCAATAGGGGGAACTACGAGCAGTACTTC. The V gene is TRBV25-1, the J gene TRBJ2-7; D may be TRBD1 (6 bases). The CDR3 length is 15 residues. From germline, CDR1 is MGHDK and CDR2 SYGVNS. The V end was cut by 3 bases, the J end by 3 bases, with 15 bases between.

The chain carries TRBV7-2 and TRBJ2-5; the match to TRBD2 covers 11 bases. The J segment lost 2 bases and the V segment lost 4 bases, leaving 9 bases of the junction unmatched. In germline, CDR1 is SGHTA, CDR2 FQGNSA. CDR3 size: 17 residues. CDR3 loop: CASSSLLRLAGQETQYF. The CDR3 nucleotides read TGTGCCAGCAGCTCACTCCTCCGACTAGCGGGGCAAGAGACCCAGTACTTC.

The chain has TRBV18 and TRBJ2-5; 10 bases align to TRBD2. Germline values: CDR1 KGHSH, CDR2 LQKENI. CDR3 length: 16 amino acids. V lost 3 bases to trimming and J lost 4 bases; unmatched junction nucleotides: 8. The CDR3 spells CASSPGLAAVGETQYF. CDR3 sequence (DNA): TGTGCCAGCTCACCCGGACTAGCGGCCGTCGGAGAGACCCAGTACTTC. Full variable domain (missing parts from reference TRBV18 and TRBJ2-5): NAGVMQNPRHLVRRRGQEARLRCSPMKGHSHVYWYRQLPEEGLKFMVYLQKENIIDESGMPKERFSAEFPKEGPSILRIQQVVRGDSAAYFCASSPGLAAVGETQYFGPGTRLLVL.

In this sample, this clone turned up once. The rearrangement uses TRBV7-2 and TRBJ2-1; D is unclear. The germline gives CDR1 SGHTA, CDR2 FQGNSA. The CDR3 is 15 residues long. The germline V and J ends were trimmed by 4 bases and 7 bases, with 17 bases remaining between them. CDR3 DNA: TGTGCCAGCAGCTCCGTGGCCACCCATCCGAATGAGCAGTTCTTC. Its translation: CASSSVATHPNEQFF.

This CDR3 reads CAWSVGGMYNEQFF. As DNA, the CDR3 is TGTGCCTGGAGCGTAGGCGGGATGTACAATGAGCAGTTCTTC. The rearrangement joins TRBV30 to TRBJ2-1; maybe TRBD2 (6 bases). The length of the CDR3 is 14 residues. V dropped 3 bases and J dropped 4 bases, with 13 bases sitting between them. CDR1 and CDR2 (germline): GTSNPN, SVGIG (reference sequence).